Below are 28 T cell receptor beta chains sequenced from a single sample in a study of cytomegalovirus exposure and HLA in healthy donors. It was with 60 Vbeta and 13 Jbeta primers that the PCR ran. Measured with immunoSEQ multiplex PCR; TCRdb has only the in-frame clones, and not every one. The repertoire has about 86,000 clones, around 80% of them found once; the top ten carry around 2.7%. The sequencing sample was made of PBMCs. These receptors were taken from a male donor in good health and CMV-seropositive.

The chain recombines TRBV5-1 with TRBJ2-1; 10 nucleotides line up with TRBD2. The CDR3 spans 15 residues. Germline V gene sequence: CDR1 SGHRS, CDR2 YFSETQ. Trimming at V came to 1 base and at J to 6 bases, leaving 4 bases not matched to a gene. The DNA of the CDR3 is TGCGCCAGCAGCTTGAAACTAGCGGGGCCCAATGAGCAGTTCTTC. It encodes CASSLKLAGPNEQFF. The variable domain in full, with the rest retrieved from reference TRBV5-1 and TRBJ2-1, is KAGVTQTPRYLIKTRGQQVTLSCSPISGHRSVSWYQQTPGQGLQFLFEYFSETQRNKGNFPGRFSGRQFSNSRSEMNVSTLELGDSALYLCASSLKLAGPNEQFFGPGTRLTVL.

The chain combines TRBV28 with TRBJ1-5, with D possibly TRBD1 on 6 matching bases. The V end lost 7 bases, the J end lost 7 bases, and 20 bases lay between the germline ends. Germline CDR1 and CDR2: MDHEN and SYDVKM. The CDR3 covers 15 residues. The CDR3: CASTLRGGRGQPQHF. DNA for the CDR3: TGTGCCAGCACCCTAAGGGGGGGGCGAGGACAGCCCCAGCATTTT.

This chain uses TRBV7-3 with TRBJ2-5, with 7 bases lining up with TRBD2. Trimming at V came to 4 bases and at J to 4 bases, leaving 9 bases not matched to a gene. Germline V gives CDR1 SGHTA, CDR2 FQGTGA. The CDR3 spans 15 residues. CDR3 in amino acids: CASSSSGRLGETQYF. The CDR3 region has the DNA TGTGCCAGCAGCTCGTCCGGGAGGCTGGGAGAGACCCAGTACTTC.

The rearrangement joins TRBV5-1 to TRBJ2-7; D is possibly TRBD2 (6 bases). Trimming left V 4 bases short and J 2 bases short, with 16 bases between. CDR1 and CDR2 (germline): SGHRS, YFSETQ. The length of the CDR3 is 15 residues. The CDR3 protein is CASSGAGNPPYEQYF. The CDR3 bases are TGCGCCAGCAGCGGGGCGGGAAACCCCCCCTACGAGCAGTACTTC. Full variable domain (outside the CDR3, taken from reference TRBV5-1 and TRBJ2-7): KAGVTQTPRYLIKTRGQQVTLSCSPISGHRSVSWYQQTPGQGLQFLFEYFSETQRNKGNFPGRFSGRQFSNSRSEMNVSTLELGDSALYLCASSGAGNPPYEQYFGPGTRLTVT.

The gene calls are TRBV7-9 and TRBJ2-3, with TRBD2 identical over 9 bases. After removal of 5 bases from V and 4 bases from J, the junction contained 13 bases not matched to a gene. The germline gives CDR1 SEHNR, CDR2 FQNEAQ (reference sequence). The CDR3 has 17 amino acids. Written as DNA, the CDR3 is TGTGCCAGCAGCCCCCGCAGGGCGGGAGGGAGGTCAGATACGCAGTATTTT. Protein: CASSPRRAGGRSDTQYF.

This clone was seen just once. The rearrangement joins TRBV28 to TRBJ1-5, with a possible D match to TRBD1 (6 bases). Germline V gene lookup returns CDR1 MDHEN and CDR2 SYDVKM. The CDR3 extends over 15 amino acids. Trimming removed 7 bases at V and 6 bases at J, with 19 bases between. The CDR3 bases are TGTGCCAGCAAGGGGAGGACGGGGGGCGGTCAGCCCCAGCATTTT. Residues: CASKGRTGGGQPQHF.

This clone was recorded only once. V gene TRBV28 combines with J gene TRBJ2-7; TRBD1 matches at 9 bases. This CDR3 spans 13 amino acids. V gave up 6 bases and J gave up 4 bases; unmatched junction bases: 4. Germline V lookup: CDR1 MDHEN, CDR2 SYDVKM. Here the CDR3 DNA reads TGTGCCAGCAGAGGGACAGGGTTTTACGAGCAGTACTTC. Translated, it gives CASRGTGFYEQYF.

The rearrangement uses TRBV19 and TRBJ2-1; 12 nucleotides match TRBD2. Trimming removed 3 bases from V and 4 bases from J; junction bases left unmatched: 4. From germline, CDR1 is LNHDA and CDR2 SQIVND (reference sequence). CDR3 size: 16 residues. The CDR3 DNA reads TGTGCCAGTAGTATGGGGGGACTAGCGGGTTACAATGAGCAGTTCTTC. Amino acids: CASSMGGLAGYNEQFF.

The J gene is TRBJ1-2, the V gene TRBV5-1; 7 bases agree with TRBD1. CDR1 and CDR2 (germline): SGHRS, YFSETQ. With V trimmed by 5 bases and J by 5 bases, 9 bases remained unmatched. This CDR3 has 14 amino acids. CDR3 sequence reads: CASSYTGVGYGYTF. For the CDR3, the DNA is TGCGCCAGCAGTTACACAGGGGTTGGTTATGGCTACACCTTC.

The chain has TRBV2 and TRBJ2-7; 14 nucleotides align to TRBD2. Germline-derived CDR1 and CDR2 are SNHLY and FYNNEI. The CDR3 is 18 residues long. Trimming at V came to 6 bases and at J to 6 bases, leaving 16 bases not matched to a gene. CDR3 region: CASSGLAGGVAGVGEQYF. In DNA form, the CDR3 reads TGTGCCAGCAGCGGACTAGCGGGAGGTGTAGCTGGGGTCGGCGAGCAGTACTTC. Filled out from reference TRBV2 and TRBJ2-7, the complete variable domain reads EPEVTQTPSHQVTQMGQEVILRCVPISNHLYFYWYRQILGQKVEFLVSFYNNEISEKSEIFDDQFSVERPDGSNFTLKIRSTKLEDSAMYFCASSGLAGGVAGVGEQYFGPGTRLTVT.

This chain connects TRBV7-2 to TRBJ1-3; D remains unclear. Germline V gives CDR1 SGHTA, CDR2 FQGNSA. The CDR3 extends over 13 amino acids. V was trimmed by 0 bases and J by 9 bases, leaving 9 bases between them. CDR3 sequence (DNA): TGTGCCAGCAGCTTAGCGATTTCGCGCACCATATATTTT. Encoded protein: CASSLAISRTIYF.

J is TRBJ2-3 and V is TRBV2, with a possible D match to TRBD1 (6 bases). The ends were cut back, 7 bases at V and 2 bases at J, with 10 bases in the middle. Germline V gene lookup returns CDR1 SNHLY and CDR2 FYNNEI. CDR3 length: 13 residues. The CDR3 is CASNRDVTDTQYF. CDR3 in DNA: TGTGCCAGCAACAGGGACGTCACAGATACGCAGTATTTT.

The rearrangement uses TRBV7-2 and TRBJ1-2; the match to TRBD1 covers 7 bases. The CDR3 is made up of 13 amino acids. J gave up 7 bases and V 5 bases, and 7 bases lay outside the gene matches. Germline CDR1 SGHTA, CDR2 FQGNSA. As DNA, the CDR3 is TGTGCCAGCAGCACAGGGGACAATCGTGGCTACACCTTC. This codes for CASSTGDNRGYTF.

This rearrangement joins TRBV28 to TRBJ1-5; the D gene is possibly TRBD1 (5 bases). CDR3 length equals 16 residues. With 5 bases removed from V and 6 bases from J, the gap between germline ends came to 20 bases. CDR1 and CDR2 (germline): MDHEN, SYDVKM. For the CDR3, the DNA is TGTGCCAGCAGTCCCTACAGGAAGGGGCGGTTTCAGCCCCAGCATTTT. This translates into CASSPYRKGRFQPQHF.

This chain uses TRBV7-2 with TRBJ2-7; 10 positions match TRBD2. The CDR3 spans 16 residues. CDR1 is SGHTA, CDR2 FQGNSA, per germline. The V and J ends lost 0 bases and 4 bases, in that order; junction bases with no gene match: 6. The CDR3 DNA follows: TGTGCCAGCAGCTTAGCGCCCCTAGCGGGAGTATACGAGCAGTACTTC. It is translated as CASSLAPLAGVYEQYF.

The chain links TRBV5-1 to TRBJ2-2; the match to TRBD2 covers 13 bases. V dropped 0 bases and J dropped 2; count of bases not matched to a gene: 4. This CDR3 region has 18 residues. The germline V gene has CDR1 SGHRS and CDR2 YFSETQ. The CDR3, as DNA: TGCGCCAGCAGCTTGGCACTAGCGGGAGGGCCCAACACCGGGGAGCTGTTTTTT. It encodes CASSLALAGGPNTGELFF. The full variable domain, its missing parts supplied by reference TRBV5-1 and TRBJ2-2, is KAGVTQTPRYLIKTRGQQVTLSCSPISGHRSVSWYQQTPGQGLQFLFEYFSETQRNKGNFPGRFSGRQFSNSRSEMNVSTLELGDSALYLCASSLALAGGPNTGELFFGEGSRLTVL.

The chain has TRBV6-6 and TRBJ2-3, with D uncertain. Germline assignment: CDR1 MNHNY and CDR2 SVGAGI (reference sequence). This CDR3 has 12 residues. V lost 4 bases, J lost 2 bases, and 4 bases lay in between. The CDR3 DNA sequence: TGTGCCAGCAGTTCTTCCACAGATACGCAGTATTTT. The encoded protein is CASSSSTDTQYF.

The chain uses TRBV10-3 and TRBJ2-7, with 10 bases matching TRBD2. The CDR3 extends over 15 amino acids. In germline, CDR1 is ENHRY, CDR2 SYGVKD. V was clipped by 3 bases and J by 5 bases; unmatched bases: 7. CDR3 DNA: TGTGCCATCAGTGAAGGAGCGGGAGGGCCTAACGAGCAGTACTTC. Its protein product is CAISEGAGGPNEQYF.

The genes are TRBV5-1 and TRBJ2-3, with D tentatively TRBD2 (6 bases). Per germline, CDR1 SGHRS and CDR2 YFSETQ. CDR3 length equals 17 residues. Trimming left V 0 bases short and J 0 bases short, with 14 bases between. As DNA, the CDR3 is TGCGCCAGCAGCTTGGCCGGCGCGGGGTCAAGCACAGATACGCAGTATTTT. This codes for CASSLAGAGSSTDTQYF.

This clone was recorded a few times. The V call is TRBV7-2, the J call TRBJ1-5; D unresolved. The CDR3 sequence is 12 residues long. Germline assignment: CDR1 SGHTA and CDR2 FQGNSA. Trimming shortened V by 2 bases and J by 3 bases, and 2 bases separated the two germline ends. The CDR3 loop is CASSLYNQPQHF. CDR3 coding DNA: TGTGCCAGCAGCTTATACAATCAGCCCCAGCATTTT.

This chain uses TRBV30 with TRBJ2-6; the match to TRBD1 covers 7 bases. Germline V CDR1 and CDR2: GTSNPN, SVGIG (reference sequence). The ends lost 2 bases at V and 2 bases at J; junction bases unmatched: 3. The CDR3 covers 15 residues. Here the CDR3 DNA reads TGTGCCTGGAGTAAGGGGGCACCTGGGGCCAACGTCCTGACTTTC. Residues: CAWSKGAPGANVLTF.

This clone was counted only a few times. The gene calls are TRBV15 and TRBJ1-4, with a weak D call TRBD1 (5 bases). This CDR3 contains 15 residues. CDR1 is LNHNV and CDR2 is YYDKDF in the germline V gene (reference sequence). Trimming shortened V by 1 base and J by 5 bases, and 11 bases separated the two germline ends. The chain's CDR3 is CATSRGPGQNEKLFF. CDR3 DNA: TGTGCCACCAGCAGAGGTCCAGGGCAGAATGAAAAACTGTTTTTT.

This clone came up many times. The chain employs TRBV7-3 and TRBJ2-1; possibly TRBD1 for D (5 bases). Germline CDR1 is SGHTA and CDR2 is FQGTGA. V was clipped by 1 base and J by 7 bases, with 14 bases between them. The CDR3 runs to 15 residues. The chain's CDR3 is CASSLIPQGENEQFF. CDR3 nucleotides: TGTGCCAGCAGCTTAATTCCCCAGGGTGAGAATGAGCAGTTCTTC.

The rearrangement joins TRBV7-9 to TRBJ2-7, with 8 positions matching TRBD1. V was clipped by 6 bases and J by 3 bases; unmatched bases: 7. CDR1 SEHNR and CDR2 FQNEAQ come from the germline V gene (reference sequence). This CDR3 is built from 14 residues. The CDR3 DNA follows: TGTGCCAGCAGTGGACAGGGACCCAACTACGAGCAGTACTTC. This sequence encodes CASSGQGPNYEQYF.

This clone was observed a few times. This sequence joins TRBV19 and TRBJ1-5; D gene unclear. Trimming removed 6 bases from V and 0 bases from J, with 15 bases in between. Germline assignment: CDR1 LNHDA and CDR2 SQIVND (reference sequence). This CDR3 has 16 amino acids. The CDR3 nucleotides are TGTGCCAGTAGCCTCCCAGGTCAGGTTAGCAATCAGCCCCAGCATTTT. Encoded protein: CASSLPGQVSNQPQHF. Complete variable domain (other parts from reference TRBV19 and TRBJ1-5): DGGITQSPKYLFRKEGQNVTLSCEQNLNHDAMYWYRQDPGQGLRLIYYSQIVNDFQKGDIAEGYSVSREKKESFPLTVTSAQKNPTAFYLCASSLPGQVSNQPQHFGDGTRLSIL.

The chain carries TRBV15 and TRBJ2-6, with 7 positions matching TRBD1. Germline trimming cut 3 bases from V and 2 bases from J; bases unmatched to any gene: 4. Germline loops: CDR1 LNHNV, CDR2 YYDKDF (reference sequence). This CDR3 contains 16 residues. The CDR3 DNA follows: TGTGCCACCAGCAGCAAACAGGGGACTGGGGCCAACGTCCTGACTTTC. It specifies CATSSKQGTGANVLTF.

The CDR3 here is CASSSTAGTGFYNEQFF. CDR3 nucleotides: TGTGCCAGCAGCTCAACAGCCGGGACAGGGTTCTACAATGAGCAGTTCTTC. The chain has TRBV7-9 and TRBJ2-1, with 9 nucleotides matching TRBD1. V shed 4 bases, J shed 3 bases, and the junction held 10 bases outside the gene matches. The germline gives CDR1 SEHNR, CDR2 FQNEAQ (reference sequence). The CDR3 length is 17 residues.

The chain carries TRBV4-2 and TRBJ2-5; a possible D gene is TRBD2 (7 bases). This CDR3 contains 18 residues. Germline V gene lookup returns CDR1 LGHNA and CDR2 YNFKEQ. V gave up 4 bases and J gave up 2 bases, with 23 bases separating them. The CDR3 sequence: CASSRGAGAGVKQETQYF. The CDR3 DNA sequence: TGTGCCAGCAGCCGGGGGGCGGGGGCGGGAGTAAAACAAGAGACCCAGTACTTC.